This paragraph covers one TCR beta chain sequence. Its cognate antigen is unknown. This sample was included in a study of T cell clones after liver transplantation. For the study at large: TCRbeta sequencing after a pre-transplant mixed lymphocyte reaction identified graft-donor-reactive clones, later tracked in post-transplant blood. Draws occurred before transplant, before withdrawal, and after complete or failed withdrawal. Tolerance: complete withdrawal held at least one year, liver enzymes staying within twice normal. Findings of the study overall: A significant post-transplant drop in circulating graft-donor-reactive CD4 TCRbeta sequences occurred in most of the 8 subjects.

This CDR3 comprises 16 residues. V shed 6 bases, J shed 1 base, and the junction held 8 bases outside the gene matches. Germline CDR1 is WSHSY and CDR2 is SAAADI. The assay was immunoSEQ multiplex PCR, and TCRdb's table has in-frame clones only and misses some. The sample consists of some 120,000 clones, 90% of them appearing once. The genes are TRBV10-2 and TRBJ1-5; 8 bases align to TRBD1. Sequencing used CD4+ T cells from blood, obtained 12 months after liver transplant. This TCR was recovered from a human patient who received a liver transplant. The T cells may come from the graft donor. CDR3 in amino acids: CASRNTPGGSNQPQHF. The CDR3 DNA reads TGCGCCAGCAGAAATACCCCAGGGGGCAGCAATCAGCCCCAGCATTTT.